The 9 T cell receptor beta chains presented below share a single source sample, sequenced in a study of CD8+CD57+ T cells in acquired aplastic anemia. CDR3 and TCR beta VDJ profiling relied on genomic DNA as the template. In TCRdb, the reads were re-called with MiXCR into one record per CDR3 protein. The sample consists of more than 150,000 distinct CDR3 sequences, over 60% of them appearing once. Sequencing was carried out using sorted CD4+, CD8+, or CD8+CD57+ T cells (not recorded which) from PBMCs. The receptors derive from a human donor with severe aplastic anemia or a healthy control (not recorded which).

The CDR3 DNA follows: TGTGCCAGCAGCTTAGGGACAGGGGAGGACTATGGCTACACCTTC. Residues: CASSLGTGEDYGYTF. The gene calls are TRBV7-9 and TRBJ1-2, with 9 bases aligning to TRBD1. V lost 1 base to trimming and J lost 3 bases; unmatched junction nucleotides: 3. The CDR3 extends over 15 amino acids. The germline CDR1 and CDR2 sequences are SEHNR and FQNEAQ (reference sequence).

This clonotype was seen many times. The chain uses TRBV5-6 and TRBJ2-7; the match to TRBD1 covers 11 bases. V trimming: 3 bases; J trimming: 5 bases; junction bases outside the gene matches: 4. Germline CDR1 is SGHDT and CDR2 is YYEEEE. CDR3 size: 14 residues. Written as DNA, the CDR3 is TGTGCCAGCAGCTGGGACAGGGGGATCCACGAGCAGTACTTC. Residues: CASSWDRGIHEQYF. Using reference TRBV5-6 and TRBJ2-7 for the parts outside the CDR3, the full variable domain is DAGVTQSPTHLIKTRGQQVTLRCSPKSGHDTVSWYQQALGQGPQFIFQYYEEEERQRGNFPDRFSGHQFPNYSSELNVNALLLGDSALYLCASSWDRGIHEQYFGPGTRLTVT.

The chain carries TRBV9 and TRBJ2-2, with a weak D call TRBD1 (6 bases). V was shortened by 4 bases and J by 6 bases, with 16 bases between the two germline ends. The CDR3 sequence is 15 residues long. Germline CDR1 reads SGDLS; CDR2 reads YYNGEE. The CDR3 here is CASSKPGQSAGELFF. The CDR3 region has the DNA TGTGCCAGCAGCAAGCCGGGACAATCGGCCGGGGAGCTGTTTTTT.

This clonotype is medium-sized within its sample. The rearrangement uses TRBV20-1 and TRBJ2-7, with 8 bases matching TRBD2. The CDR3 extends over 13 amino acids. Trimming at V came to 0 bases and at J to 3 bases, leaving 1 base not matched to a gene. CDR1 DFQATT and CDR2 SNEGSKA come from the germline V gene (reference sequence). The CDR3 DNA follows: TGCAGTGCTAGAGAACTAGCGGACTACGAGCAGTACTTC. This gives the protein CSARELADYEQYF.

CDR3 sequence: CASSLGPAGNGYTF. Here the CDR3 DNA reads TGTGCCAGCAGCTTAGGCCCAGCGGGGAACGGCTACACCTTC. V and J are TRBV7-9 and TRBJ1-2; D remains ambiguous. Germline lookup yields CDR1 SEHNR and CDR2 FQNEAQ (reference sequence). Trimming left V 1 base short and J 8 bases short, with 14 bases between. CDR3 size: 14 residues.

This clonotype has ten or more counts. The CDR3 protein is CATSRGGEFNEQFF. The DNA of the CDR3 is TGTGCCACCAGCAGAGGAGGGGAATTCAATGAGCAGTTCTTC. The chain has TRBV15 and TRBJ2-1; either TRBD1 or TRBD2 may fit D (5 bases each). Germline assignment: CDR1 LNHNV and CDR2 YYDKDF (reference sequence). Trimming took off 1 base at V and 6 bases at J, with 10 bases between the two ends. The CDR3 is 14 amino acids.

The rearrangement links TRBV19 to TRBJ2-7; TRBD1 matches at 9 bases. Unmatched junction bases numbered 4, after V lost 6 bases and J lost 4 bases. This CDR3 has 13 residues. In germline, CDR1 is LNHDA, CDR2 SQIVND (reference sequence). As DNA, the CDR3 is TGTGCCAGTAGCCGGGACAGGGAATACGAGCAGTACTTC. It specifies CASSRDREYEQYF.

The chain recombines TRBV29-1 with TRBJ2-6, with D unclear. Per germline, CDR1 SQVTM and CDR2 ANQGSEA. This CDR3 region has 14 residues. V dropped 5 bases and J dropped 0 bases, with 8 bases sitting between them. CDR3 amino acids: CSVRFSSGANVLTF. The CDR3 DNA is TGCAGCGTTCGTTTCAGCTCTGGGGCCAACGTCCTGACTTTC. Together with reference TRBV29-1 and TRBJ2-6, the CDR3 gives the full variable domain: SAVISQKPSRDICQRGTSLTIQCQVDSQVTMMFWYRQQPGQSLTLIATANQGSEATYESGFVIDKFPISRPNLTFSTLTVSNMSPEDSSIYLCSVRFSSGANVLTFGAGSRLTVL.

This clonotype was observed at least ten times. The chain has TRBV4-1 and TRBJ2-5; 7 nucleotides agree with TRBD2. The CDR3 has 16 residues. Germline-derived CDR1 and CDR2 are MGHRA and YSYEKL. V trimming: 4 bases; J trimming: 0 bases; junction bases outside the gene matches: 8. As DNA, the CDR3 is TGCGCCAGCAGCCCCCTGGGTAGCGGGCACCAAGAGACCCAGTACTTC. Its translation: CASSPLGSGHQETQYF.